This T cell receptor (beta chain) came from a study of blood T cell repertoires in COVID-19. Study-level information: Nucleic acid was either cDNA or gDNA, and it came from T cells, B-cell-depleted T cells, or PBMCs.

This table comes from immunoSEQ multiplex PCR, and its TCRdb copy is limited to in-frame clones, with some not included. In the table there are about 130,000 clones, around 88% of which are singletons. This clonotype originated in a man aged 60-69 years with active or convalescent COVID-19. The sequencing input was peripheral blood.

The CDR3 loop is CASSRASGILVGGEQYF. As DNA, the CDR3 is TGTGCCAGCAGCCGCGCTAGCGGGATCCTCGTAGGGGGAGAGCAGTACTTC. This chain joins TRBV3-1 (or the pseudogene TRBV3-2) and TRBJ2-7; 9 positions match TRBD2. V was clipped by 4 bases and J by 7 bases; unmatched bases: 17. The CDR3 totals 17 residues. Germline assignment: CDR1 LGHDT and CDR2 YNNKEL (reference sequence).